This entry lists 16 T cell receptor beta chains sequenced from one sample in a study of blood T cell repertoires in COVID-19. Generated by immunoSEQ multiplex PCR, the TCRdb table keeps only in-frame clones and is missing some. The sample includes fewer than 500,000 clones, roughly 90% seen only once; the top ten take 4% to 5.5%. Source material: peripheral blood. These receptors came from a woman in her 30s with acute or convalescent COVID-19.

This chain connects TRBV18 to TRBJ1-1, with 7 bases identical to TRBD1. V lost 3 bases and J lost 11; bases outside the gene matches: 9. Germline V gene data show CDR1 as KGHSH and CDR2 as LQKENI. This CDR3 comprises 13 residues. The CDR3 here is CASSPARGDHAFF. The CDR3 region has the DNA TGTGCCAGCTCACCTGCCAGGGGGGATCACGCTTTCTTT. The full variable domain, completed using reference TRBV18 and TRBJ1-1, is NAGVMQNPRHLVRRRGQEARLRCSPMKGHSHVYWYRQLPEEGLKFMVYLQKENIIDESGMPKERFSAEFPKEGPSILRIQQVVRGDSAAYFCASSPARGDHAFFGQGTRLTVV.

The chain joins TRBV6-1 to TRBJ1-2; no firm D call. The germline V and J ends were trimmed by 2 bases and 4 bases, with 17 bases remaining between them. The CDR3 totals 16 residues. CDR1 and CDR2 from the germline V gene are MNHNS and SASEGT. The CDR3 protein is CASSEIADSTLYGYTF. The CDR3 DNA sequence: TGTGCCAGCAGTGAAATTGCGGACTCTACTCTCTATGGCTACACCTTC.

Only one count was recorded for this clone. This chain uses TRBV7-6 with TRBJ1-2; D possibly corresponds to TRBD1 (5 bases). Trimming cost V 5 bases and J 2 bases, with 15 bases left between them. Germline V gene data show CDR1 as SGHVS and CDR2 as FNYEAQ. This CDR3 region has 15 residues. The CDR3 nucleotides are TGTGCCAGCAGCACGGGGGGTGGAGGAAACTATGGCTACACCTTC. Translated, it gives CASSTGGGGNYGYTF. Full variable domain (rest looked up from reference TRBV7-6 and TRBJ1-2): GAGVSQSPRYKVTKRGQDVALRCDPISGHVSLYWYRQALGQGPEFLTYFNYEAQQDKSGLPNDRFSAERPEGSISTLTIQRTEQRDSAMYRCASSTGGGGNYGYTFGSGTRLTVV.

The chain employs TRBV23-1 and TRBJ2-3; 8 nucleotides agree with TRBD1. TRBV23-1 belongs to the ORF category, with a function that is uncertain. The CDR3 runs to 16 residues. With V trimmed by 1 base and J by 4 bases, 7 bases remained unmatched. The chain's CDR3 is CASSQCATGVPDTQYF. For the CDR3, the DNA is TGCGCCAGCAGTCAATGCGCGACAGGGGTCCCAGATACGCAGTATTTT.

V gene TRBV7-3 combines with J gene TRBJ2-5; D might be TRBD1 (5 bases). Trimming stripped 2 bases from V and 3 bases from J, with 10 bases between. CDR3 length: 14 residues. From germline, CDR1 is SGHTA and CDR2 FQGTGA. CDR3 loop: CASSLSPREETQYF. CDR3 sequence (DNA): TGTGCCAGCAGCTTATCCCCCAGGGAAGAGACCCAGTACTTC.

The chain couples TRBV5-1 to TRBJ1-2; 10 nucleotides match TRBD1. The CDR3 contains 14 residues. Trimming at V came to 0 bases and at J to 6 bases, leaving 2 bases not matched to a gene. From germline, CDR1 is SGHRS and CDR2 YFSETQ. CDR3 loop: CASSLAGTGDGYTF. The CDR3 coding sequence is TGCGCCAGCAGCTTGGCCGGGACAGGGGATGGCTACACCTTC.

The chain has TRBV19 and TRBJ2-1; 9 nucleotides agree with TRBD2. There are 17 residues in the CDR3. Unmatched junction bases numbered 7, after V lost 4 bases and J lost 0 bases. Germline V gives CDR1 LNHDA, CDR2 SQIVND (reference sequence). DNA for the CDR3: TGTGCCAGTAGTAGAGTGCCGGGACTAGCCTCCTACAATGAGCAGTTCTTC. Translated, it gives CASSRVPGLASYNEQFF. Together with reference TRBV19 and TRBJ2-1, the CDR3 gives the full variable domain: DGGITQSPKYLFRKEGQNVTLSCEQNLNHDAMYWYRQDPGQGLRLIYYSQIVNDFQKGDIAEGYSVSREKKESFPLTVTSAQKNPTAFYLCASSRVPGLASYNEQFFGPGTRLTVL.

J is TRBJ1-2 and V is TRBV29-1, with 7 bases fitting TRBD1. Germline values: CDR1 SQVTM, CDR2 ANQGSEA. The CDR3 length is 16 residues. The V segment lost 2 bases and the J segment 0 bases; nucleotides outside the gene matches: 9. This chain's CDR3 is CSVELAGGDANYGYTF. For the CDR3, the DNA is TGCAGCGTTGAACTGGCAGGGGGAGACGCTAACTATGGCTACACCTTC.

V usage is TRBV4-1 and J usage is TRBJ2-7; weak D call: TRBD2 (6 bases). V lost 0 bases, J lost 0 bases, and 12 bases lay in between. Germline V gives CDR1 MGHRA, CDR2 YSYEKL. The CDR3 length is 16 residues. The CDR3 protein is CASSQEWTTSSYEQYF. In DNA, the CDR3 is TGCGCCAGCAGCCAAGAGTGGACTACTAGCTCCTACGAGCAGTACTTC.

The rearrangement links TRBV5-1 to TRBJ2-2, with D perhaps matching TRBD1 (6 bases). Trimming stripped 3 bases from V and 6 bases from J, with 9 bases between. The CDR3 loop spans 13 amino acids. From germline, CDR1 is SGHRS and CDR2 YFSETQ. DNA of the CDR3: TGCGCCAGCAGCTCAACAGGGCCCGGGGAGCTGTTTTTT. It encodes CASSSTGPGELFF.

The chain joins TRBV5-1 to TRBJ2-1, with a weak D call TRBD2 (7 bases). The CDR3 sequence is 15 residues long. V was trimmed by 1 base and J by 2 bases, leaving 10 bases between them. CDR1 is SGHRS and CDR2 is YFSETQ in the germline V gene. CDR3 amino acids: CASSLLGGAYNEQFF. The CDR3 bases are TGCGCCAGCAGCTTGTTAGGGGGGGCCTACAATGAGCAGTTCTTC.

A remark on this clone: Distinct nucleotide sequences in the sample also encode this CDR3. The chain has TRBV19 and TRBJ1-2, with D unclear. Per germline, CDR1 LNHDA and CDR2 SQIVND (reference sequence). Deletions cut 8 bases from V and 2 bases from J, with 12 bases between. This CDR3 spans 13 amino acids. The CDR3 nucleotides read TGTGCCAGTTCCCGGGGAGGGAACTATGGCTACACCTTC. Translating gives CASSRGGNYGYTF.

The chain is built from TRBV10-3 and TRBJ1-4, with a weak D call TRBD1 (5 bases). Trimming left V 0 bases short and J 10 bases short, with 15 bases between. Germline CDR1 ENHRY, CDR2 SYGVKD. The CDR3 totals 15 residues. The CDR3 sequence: CAISESGGFGGKLFF. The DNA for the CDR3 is TGTGCCATCAGTGAGTCGGGAGGGTTCGGGGGAAAACTGTTTTTT.

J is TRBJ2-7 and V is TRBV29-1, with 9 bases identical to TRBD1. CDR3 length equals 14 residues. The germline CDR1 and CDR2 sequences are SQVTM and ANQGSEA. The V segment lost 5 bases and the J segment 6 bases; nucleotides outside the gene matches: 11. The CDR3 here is CSVKTGTGLGEQYF. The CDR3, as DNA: TGCAGCGTTAAGACCGGGACAGGGTTAGGCGAGCAGTACTTC.

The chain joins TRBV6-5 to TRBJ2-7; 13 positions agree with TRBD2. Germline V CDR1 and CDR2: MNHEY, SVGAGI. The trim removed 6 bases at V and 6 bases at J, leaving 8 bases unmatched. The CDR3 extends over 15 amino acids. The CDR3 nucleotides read TGTGCCAGCAGCCAGAAGAGACTAGCGGGGGGCGAGCAGTACTTC. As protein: CASSQKRLAGGEQYF.

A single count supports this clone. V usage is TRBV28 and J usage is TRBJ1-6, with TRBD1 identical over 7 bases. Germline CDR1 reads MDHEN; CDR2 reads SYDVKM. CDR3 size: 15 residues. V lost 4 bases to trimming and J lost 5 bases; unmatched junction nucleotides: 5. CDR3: CASSSWDSHNSPLHF. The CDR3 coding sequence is TGTGCCAGCAGTTCGTGGGACAGCCATAATTCACCCCTCCACTTT.